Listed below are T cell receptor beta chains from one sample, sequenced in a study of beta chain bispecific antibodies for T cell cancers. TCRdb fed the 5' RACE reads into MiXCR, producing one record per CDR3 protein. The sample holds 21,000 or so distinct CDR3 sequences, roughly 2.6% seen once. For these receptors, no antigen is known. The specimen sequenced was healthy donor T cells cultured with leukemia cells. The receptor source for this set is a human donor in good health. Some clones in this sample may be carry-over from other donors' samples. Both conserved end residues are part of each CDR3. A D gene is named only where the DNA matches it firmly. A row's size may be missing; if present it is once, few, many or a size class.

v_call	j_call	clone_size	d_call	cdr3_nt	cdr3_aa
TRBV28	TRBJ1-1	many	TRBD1	TGTGCCAGTACATCGACAGGGGTTGAAGCTTTCTTT	CASTSTGVEAFF
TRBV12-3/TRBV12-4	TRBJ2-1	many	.	TGTGCCAGCCTCATTGGGGGGTGGAATGAGCAGTTCTTC	CASLIGGWNEQFF
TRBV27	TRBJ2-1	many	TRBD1	TGTGCCAGCAGTTTATTGTCCACAGGGGGCCTGGGCTATGAGCAGTTCTTC	CASSLLSTGGLGYEQFF
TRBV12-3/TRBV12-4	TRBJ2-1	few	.	TGTGCCAGCAGCCGGGACTCCCACTACAATGAGCAGTTCTTC	CASSRDSHYNEQFF
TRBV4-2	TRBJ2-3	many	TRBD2	TGTGCCAGCAGGCCTGCTAGCGGGGGTTTCACAGATACGCAGTATTTT	CASRPASGGFTDTQYF
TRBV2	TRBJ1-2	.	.	TGTGCCAGCAGTGATCCGGCCCGCCTAAACTATGGCTACACCTTC	CASSDPARLNYGYTF
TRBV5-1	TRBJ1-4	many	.	TGCGCCAGCAGCCTCGGGGGCGAAATTACTAATGAAAAACTGTTTTTT	CASSLGGEITNEKLFF
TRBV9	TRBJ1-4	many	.	TGTGCCAGCAGCGATGGTGATAATGAAAAACTGTTTTTT	CASSDGDNEKLFF
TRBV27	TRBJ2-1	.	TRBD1	TGTGCCAGCAGTCAGGGGGTAGCAGGGGCCGACAATGAGCAGTTCTTC	CASSQGVAGADNEQFF
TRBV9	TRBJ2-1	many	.	TGTGCCAGCAGCGTCGAGATATCCTCAGGCGATGAGCAGTTCTTC	CASSVEISSGDEQFF
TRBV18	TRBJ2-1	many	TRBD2	TGTGCCAGCTCACCCCTCATGCCTAGCGGGGGGGACTACAATGAGCAGTTCTTC	CASSPLMPSGGDYNEQFF
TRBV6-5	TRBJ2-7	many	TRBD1	TGTGCCAGCAGTTACGGACAGGGAATTGTCGAGCAGTACTTC	CASSYGQGIVEQYF
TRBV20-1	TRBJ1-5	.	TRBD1	TGCAGTGCTAGAGATATGAACCGGGACAGGGGGCTGTATAGCAATCAGCCCCAGCATTTT	CSARDMNRDRGLYSNQPQHF
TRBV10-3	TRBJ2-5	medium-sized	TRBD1	TGTGCCATCAGTAAGACAGGGGACCGACAAGAGACCCAGTACTTC	CAISKTGDRQETQYF
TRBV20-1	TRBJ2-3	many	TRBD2	TGCAGTGCCACAAAGACTAGCGGGGGAAGCACAGATACGCAGTATTTT	CSATKTSGGSTDTQYF
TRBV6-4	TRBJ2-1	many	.	TGTGCCAGCAGTGACACGGGAACACTGACTGAGCAGTTCTTC	CASSDTGTLTEQFF
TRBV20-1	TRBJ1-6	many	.	TGCAGTGCTGGAGCCCCAGGGGTTGTAAGTTCACCCCTCCACTTT	CSAGAPGVVSSPLHF